The next 17 T cell receptor beta chains were all read from a single sample in a study of sequential checkpoint blockade in melanoma. The method was immunoSEQ multiplex PCR; TCRdb's version includes in-frame clones alone and lacks a portion of them. The sample has 15,000 to 20,000 clones, 26% seen once. Described treatment: randomized to nivolumab then ipilimumab (arm A) or the reverse (arm B). The sample here was tumor tissue (inferred from file names), taken from a patient given nivolumab and ipilimumab in sequence. These receptors were taken from a human donor with melanoma.

The chain uses TRBV5-1 and TRBJ1-3; D might be TRBD1 (6 bases). Trimming removed 6 bases at V and 0 bases at J, with 16 bases between. This CDR3 contains 16 residues. Germline V gene sequence: CDR1 SGHRS, CDR2 YFSETQ. The CDR3 DNA reads as TGCGCCAGCACATTGGACAGATTTCGCTCTGGAAACACCATATATTTT. Amino acids: CASTLDRFRSGNTIYF.

The V and J genes are TRBV19 and TRBJ2-2, with TRBD1 matching 7 bases. This CDR3 spans 14 amino acids. V was clipped by 5 bases and J by 7 bases; unmatched bases: 7. From germline, CDR1 is LNHDA and CDR2 SQIVND (reference sequence). The CDR3 loop is CASSVTGSNGELFF. The CDR3 bases are TGTGCCAGTAGTGTGACAGGGTCGAACGGGGAGCTGTTTTTT.

V gene TRBV27 combines with J gene TRBJ2-1, with TRBD1 matching over 9 bases. In germline, CDR1 is MNHEY, CDR2 SMNVEV (reference sequence). This CDR3 is 15 amino acids long. J lost 3 bases, V lost 7 bases, and 7 bases had no gene match. The CDR3 DNA reads TGTGCCAGCACCTCCGGGACAGGGATCTACAATGAGCAGTTCTTC. It codes for CASTSGTGIYNEQFF.

In this sample, this clone turned up a few times. J is TRBJ2-7 and V is TRBV6-8; D is undetermined. The germline V gene has CDR1 MNHGY and CDR2 SAAAGT. Trimming took off 5 bases at V and 4 bases at J, with 15 bases between the two ends. CDR3 length equals 14 residues. The CDR3 sequence is CASSLSVSRYEQYF. CDR3 coding DNA: TGTGCCAGCAGTCTTTCGGTGTCACGATACGAGCAGTACTTC.

The table lists this clone with a few counts. This sequence joins TRBV11-3 and TRBJ2-3; 9 bases map to TRBD2. Unmatched junction bases numbered 11, after V lost 8 bases and J lost 2 bases. The CDR3 contains 16 residues. Germline V gene lookup returns CDR1 SGHNT and CDR2 YENEEA. The CDR3 protein is CASQPGLAGITDTQYF. CDR3 in DNA: TGTGCCAGCCAACCGGGGCTAGCGGGGATCACAGATACGCAGTATTTT. Full variable domain (rest looked up from reference TRBV11-3 and TRBJ2-3): EAGVVQSPRYKIIEKKQPVAFWCNPISGHNTLYWYLQNLGQGPELLIRYENEEAVDDSQLPKDRFSAERLKGVDSTLKIQPAELGDSAVYLCASQPGLAGITDTQYFGPGTRLTVL.

This clone was seen many times. The V call is TRBV11-3, the J call TRBJ2-3, with TRBD2 identical over 12 bases. The CDR3 covers 16 residues. Germline CDR1 is SGHNT and CDR2 is YENEEA. Trimming cost V 5 bases and J 2 bases; bases outside gene matches: 5. The CDR3 region is CASSRGLAGITDTQYF. DNA of the CDR3: TGTGCCAGCAGCCGCGGACTAGCGGGAATCACAGATACGCAGTATTTT.

V and J are TRBV7-5 and TRBJ1-3. TRBV7-5 is marked as a pseudogene. The CDR3 has 15 residues. The CDR3 DNA reads as TGTGCCAGCAGCCGAACCGCGCTCTCTGGAAACACCATATATTTT. Protein sequence: CASSRTALSGNTIYF.

This clone occurred a few times. This chain uses TRBV18 with TRBJ1-5, with a tentative D call TRBD1 (5 bases). The CDR3 extends over 14 amino acids. With 8 bases removed from V and 9 bases from J, the gap between germline ends came to 20 bases. In germline, CDR1 is KGHSH, CDR2 LQKENI. CDR3 nucleotide sequence: TGTGCCAGCCAACTAACGGACACTCGATCGCCCCAGCATTTT. Translated: CASQLTDTRSPQHF.

This rearrangement joins TRBV19 to TRBJ2-3, with a possible D match to TRBD2 (6 bases). Germline V gene data show CDR1 as LNHDA and CDR2 as SQIVND (reference sequence). The V end lost 5 bases, the J end lost 2 bases, and 11 bases lay between the germline ends. The CDR3 spans 14 residues. CDR3 sequence (DNA): TGTGCCAGTAGTGGCGGGATATACACAGATACGCAGTATTTT. Translating gives CASSGGIYTDTQYF.

This rearrangement joins TRBV25-1 to TRBJ2-5; D remains ambiguous. V was pared by 1 base and J by 5 bases, with 11 bases between. The CDR3 length is 14 residues. Looked up from germline, CDR1 is MGHDK and CDR2 is SYGVNS. The CDR3 protein is CASSESWKAETQYF. The DNA for the CDR3 is TGTGCCAGCAGTGAATCCTGGAAGGCGGAGACCCAGTACTTC.

The chain is built from TRBV19 and TRBJ1-5; 7 bases agree with TRBD1. Per the germline V gene, CDR1 is LNHDA and CDR2 is SQIVND (reference sequence). This CDR3 comprises 14 residues. Trimming took 5 bases from V and 1 from J; bases not matched to a gene: 2. The CDR3 is CASSVQGSNQPQHF. In nucleotides, the CDR3 is TGTGCCAGTAGTGTACAGGGGAGCAATCAGCCCCAGCATTTT.

This clone has a handful of counts. The CDR3 nucleotides are TGTGCCAGTAGTATAGTCAGGAACACTGAAGCTTTCTTT. It yields the protein CASSIVRNTEAFF. V is TRBV19 and J is TRBJ1-1, with D uncertain. The CDR3 length is 13 residues. Germline V gene lookup returns CDR1 LNHDA and CDR2 SQIVND (reference sequence). Trimming took 1 base from V and 1 from J, leaving 4 bases between them.

This clone was observed a few times. The V gene is TRBV30, the J gene TRBJ2-7; TRBD1 is a possible D gene (5 bases). CDR3 size: 14 residues. V lost 2 bases to trimming and J lost 9 bases, with 20 bases between them. Germline lookup yields CDR1 GTSNPN and CDR2 SVGIG (reference sequence). This CDR3 is CAWSPSRGSQGQYF. CDR3 DNA sequence: TGTGCCTGGAGTCCGTCCCGCGGATCCCAGGGGCAGTACTTC.

The gene calls are TRBV6-8 and TRBJ1-1; D ambiguous. Trimming shortened V by 0 bases and J by 1 base, and 9 bases separated the two germline ends. CDR3 length: 15 residues. Germline values: CDR1 MNHGY, CDR2 SAAAGT. The CDR3 DNA reads as TGTGCCAGCAGTTACTCCGGGCGGCCGAACACTGAAGCTTTCTTT. Translation gives CASSYSGRPNTEAFF.

This clone was counted a few times. The rearrangement uses TRBV7-6 and TRBJ2-1, with 8 bases matching TRBD1. Trimming at V came to 1 base and at J to 4 bases, leaving 3 bases not matched to a gene. Germline lookup yields CDR1 SGHVS and CDR2 FNYEAQ. The CDR3 is made up of 15 amino acids. In DNA form, the CDR3 reads TGTGCCAGCAGCTTAGGGCAGGGGGCATACAATGAGCAGTTCTTC. Translation: CASSLGQGAYNEQFF.

The chain joins TRBV30 to TRBJ2-7; 11 nucleotides align to TRBD2. The CDR3 is 15 residues long. V lost 0 bases and J lost 3; bases outside the gene matches: 4. Per the germline V gene, CDR1 is GTSNPN and CDR2 is SVGIG (reference sequence). The CDR3 sequence: CAWSVLAGEIYEQYF. The CDR3 nucleotides read TGTGCCTGGAGTGTACTAGCGGGAGAGATCTACGAGCAGTACTTC.

The chain uses TRBV28 and TRBJ2-1; TRBD2 agrees at 10 bases. The junction had 8 bases not matched to a gene; V was cut back by 6 bases and J by 6 bases. CDR3 size: 15 residues. Germline V gives CDR1 MDHEN, CDR2 SYDVKM. The CDR3 sequence is CASSPTSGFLNEQFF. The CDR3 DNA follows: TGTGCCAGCAGCCCGACTAGCGGGTTCCTCAATGAGCAGTTCTTC.